This T cell receptor beta chain was obtained from a study of blood T cell repertoires in COVID-19. Background on the study: PBMCs, B-cell-depleted T cells, or T cells were the source of the cDNA or gDNA that made up the material.

CDR1 and CDR2 (germline): GTSNPN, SVGIG (reference sequence). V was cut by 3 bases and J by 4 bases, with 12 bases left in between. This CDR3 has 13 amino acids. The repertoire was sequenced with immunoSEQ multiplex PCR; TCRdb's copy has only in-frame clones and lacks some. The top ten clones hold roughly 1.2% of a sample with roughly 330,000 clones, about 86% of them seen once. The chain joins TRBV30 to TRBJ1-2; perhaps TRBD1 as D (5 bases). Sequenced sample: peripheral blood. This TCR was sampled from a woman aged 45-60 years with acute or convalescent COVID-19. The CDR3 here is CAWRETGFYGYTF. In nucleotides, the CDR3 is TGTGCCTGGAGAGAAACAGGTTTCTATGGCTACACCTTC.